This entry lists 21 T cell receptor beta chains sequenced from one sample in a study of blood T cell repertoires in COVID-19. Generated by immunoSEQ multiplex PCR, the TCRdb table keeps only in-frame clones and is missing some. The sample shows about half a million clones, over 75% of them seen only once. Sequenced: peripheral blood. Source of these receptors: a human donor in a cohort sampled during active COVID-19.

About this clone itself: Different DNA sequences within this sample yield the same CDR3. The V call is TRBV20-1, the J call TRBJ1-1; D is undetermined. CDR3 length: 11 amino acids. CDR1 and CDR2 from the germline V gene are DFQATT and SNEGSKA (reference sequence). V gave up 1 base and J gave up 5 bases, with 5 bases separating them. The DNA for the CDR3 is TGCAGTGCTAGAGCCTATACTGAAGCTTTCTTT. It codes for CSARAYTEAFF.

The V and J genes are TRBV5-4 and TRBJ1-1; 8 nucleotides align to TRBD1. Germline V gene sequence: CDR1 SGHNT, CDR2 YYREEE (reference sequence). V shed 4 bases, J shed 5 bases, and the junction held 4 bases outside the gene matches. The CDR3 runs 13 residues. The DNA for the CDR3 is TGTGCCAGCAGCACGCGACAGGGGACTGAAGCTTTCTTT. Its translation is CASSTRQGTEAFF.

This sequence joins TRBV4-1 and TRBJ1-3, with no clear D. V lost 1 base to trimming and J lost 0 bases, with 13 bases between them. The CDR3 covers 17 residues. In germline, CDR1 is MGHRA, CDR2 YSYEKL. CDR3 region: CASSQGPPRSSGNTIYF. The CDR3 DNA sequence: TGCGCCAGCAGCCAAGGACCCCCTAGGAGCTCTGGAAACACCATATATTTT.

For this clone: Other DNA sequences in this sample translate to the same CDR3. The chain recombines TRBV5-4 with TRBJ2-3; 8 bases are shared with TRBD2. V was pared by 5 bases and J by 3 bases, with 2 bases of the junction left unmatched. The CDR3 is 13 amino acids. Germline V CDR1 and CDR2: SGHNT, YYREEE (reference sequence). CDR3 nucleotide sequence: TGTGCCAGCAGTTCTAGCGGGACAGATACGCAGTATTTT. Encoded protein: CASSSSGTDTQYF.

This clone has just one count. V is TRBV5-4 and J is TRBJ2-3; TRBD2 matches at 10 bases. Germline CDR1 is SGHNT and CDR2 is YYREEE (reference sequence). The CDR3 covers 14 residues. With 1 base clipped from V and 6 bases from J, the junction kept 2 bases outside the gene matches. CDR3 protein: CASSLRAGGDTQYF. The CDR3 DNA is TGTGCCAGCAGCTTGCGAGCGGGGGGGGATACGCAGTATTTT.

This clone was seen a single time. The V and J genes are TRBV2 and TRBJ2-1, with TRBD2 matching 13 bases. V shed 10 bases, J shed 9 bases, and the junction held 9 bases outside the gene matches. CDR1 and CDR2 (germline): SNHLY, FYNNEI. The CDR3 sequence is 14 residues long. CDR3: CATLGLAGVVEQFF. The DNA of the CDR3 is TGTGCCACCCTAGGACTAGCGGGAGTTGTTGAGCAGTTCTTC.

The chain employs TRBV19 and TRBJ1-5; D perhaps matches TRBD1 (5 bases). CDR3 length equals 15 residues. CDR1 and CDR2 (germline): LNHDA, SQIVND (reference sequence). The germline V and J ends were trimmed by 1 base and 0 bases, with 7 bases remaining between them. The CDR3 region is CASSIARDSNQPQHF. Here the CDR3 DNA reads TGTGCCAGTAGTATAGCCAGGGATAGCAATCAGCCCCAGCATTTT. Full variable domain (remainder filled in from reference TRBV19 and TRBJ1-5): DGGITQSPKYLFRKEGQNVTLSCEQNLNHDAMYWYRQDPGQGLRLIYYSQIVNDFQKGDIAEGYSVSREKKESFPLTVTSAQKNPTAFYLCASSIARDSNQPQHFGDGTRLSIL.

The CDR3, as DNA: TGTGCCAGCAGCATCGGACTAGCGGGAGTTCTTGAGCAGTTCTTC. Translating gives CASSIGLAGVLEQFF. The genes are TRBV11-3 and TRBJ2-1, with 13 bases lining up with TRBD2. The CDR3 covers 15 residues. V trimming: 5 bases; J trimming: 9 bases; junction bases outside the gene matches: 7. Germline CDR1 is SGHNT and CDR2 is YENEEA.

Notes on this clone: Other DNA sequences from this sample encode an identical CDR3 as well. The chain uses TRBV5-1 and TRBJ1-2; 10 bases are shared with TRBD1. Germline values: CDR1 SGHRS, CDR2 YFSETQ. The CDR3 spans 17 residues. V lost 2 bases to trimming and J lost 4 bases; unmatched junction nucleotides: 11. DNA for the CDR3: TGCGCCAGCAGCTTAGGAAGGGGACAGGGGCGTTTCTATGGCTACACCTTC. It translates to CASSLGRGQGRFYGYTF.

This chain joins TRBV6-2 or TRBV6-3 and TRBJ2-4, with D perhaps TRBD1 (6 bases). Trimming stripped 0 bases from V and 6 bases from J, with 6 bases between. The CDR3 spans 13 residues. From germline, CDR1 is MNHEY and CDR2 SVGEGT. Written as DNA, the CDR3 is TGTGCCAGCAGTTACTCCAGGGGAAACATTCAGTACTTC. Its protein product is CASSYSRGNIQYF.

The chain is built from TRBV29-1 and TRBJ2-1; 7 positions agree with TRBD2. The J segment lost 4 bases and the V segment lost 3 bases, leaving 6 bases of the junction unmatched. Germline CDR1 reads SQVTM; CDR2 reads ANQGSEA. This CDR3 is 14 amino acids long. CDR3 sequence (DNA): TGCAGCGTTGAGGTGGCTAGCGGTTACAATGAGCAGTTCTTC. This translates into CSVEVASGYNEQFF.

This clone turned up a few times. The V call is TRBV5-4, the J call TRBJ2-2; 11 bases match TRBD2. Germline CDR1 and CDR2: SGHNT and YYREEE (reference sequence). This CDR3 comprises 17 residues. V shed 4 bases, J shed 4 bases, and the junction held 9 bases outside the gene matches. The CDR3 sequence: CASSPLLAGVGTGELFF. The CDR3 DNA follows: TGTGCCAGCAGCCCGCTACTAGCGGGAGTCGGCACCGGGGAGCTGTTTTTT.

This clone was counted between two and nine times. The chain combines TRBV12-5 with TRBJ2-7; TRBD1 agrees at 10 bases. The junction had 5 bases not matched to a gene; V was cut back by 7 bases and J by 2 bases. CDR3 length: 14 amino acids. Per the germline V gene, CDR1 is LGHNT and CDR2 is FRNRAP. CDR3 sequence reads: CASEEGTGAYEQYF. The CDR3 nucleotides are TGTGCTAGTGAGGAAGGGACAGGGGCCTACGAGCAGTACTTC.

The genes are TRBV10-3 and TRBJ1-4, with a weak D call TRBD1 (5 bases). Germline lookup yields CDR1 ENHRY and CDR2 SYGVKD. The length of the CDR3 is 14 residues. Trimming removed 6 bases from V and 5 bases from J, with 13 bases in between. The CDR3 loop reads CAISPGGRNEKLFF. For the CDR3, the DNA is TGTGCCATCAGCCCCGGGGGAAGGAATGAAAAACTGTTTTTT.

The chain couples TRBV5-1 to TRBJ2-7; D may be TRBD2 (5 bases). V dropped 4 bases and J dropped 2 bases, with 16 bases sitting between them. This CDR3 comprises 15 residues. The germline V gene encodes CDR1 SGHRS and CDR2 YFSETQ. The DNA of the CDR3 is TGCGCCAGCAGCCCGGAATTAGCGATAACCTACGAGCAGTACTTC. Amino acids: CASSPELAITYEQYF.

The chain uses TRBV18 and TRBJ2-2, with 7 bases aligning to TRBD2. The CDR3 spans 15 residues. Germline V gene sequence: CDR1 KGHSH, CDR2 LQKENI. V gave up 5 bases and J gave up 0 bases; unmatched junction bases: 3. This chain's CDR3 is CASSSGLTNTGELFF. The DNA of the CDR3 is TGTGCCAGCTCATCGGGACTAACGAACACCGGGGAGCTGTTTTTT.

The J gene is TRBJ2-2, the V gene TRBV11-2; 7 bases align to TRBD2. Germline CDR1 reads SGHAT; CDR2 reads FQNNGV. The CDR3 sequence is 14 residues long. J was trimmed by 5 bases and V by 5 bases; bases with no gene match: 5. This CDR3 is CASSPGLSTGELFF. As DNA, the CDR3 is TGTGCCAGCAGCCCGGGACTATCTACCGGGGAGCTGTTTTTT.

This rearrangement joins TRBV19 to TRBJ1-2; TRBD1 agrees at 8 bases. Trimming removed 5 bases from V and 4 bases from J; junction bases left unmatched: 6. CDR1 is LNHDA, CDR2 SQIVND, per germline (reference sequence). There are 14 residues in the CDR3. The CDR3 protein is CASSYRGNSYGYTF. The CDR3 DNA is TGTGCCAGTAGTTACAGGGGGAATAGCTATGGCTACACCTTC.

This chain links TRBV7-2 with TRBJ1-2; TRBD1 matches at 7 bases. With 2 bases clipped from V and 9 bases from J, the junction kept 12 bases outside the gene matches. The CDR3 is made up of 15 amino acids. In germline, CDR1 is SGHTA, CDR2 FQGNSA. This chain's CDR3 is CASSLIGAAGGRYTF. The CDR3, as DNA: TGTGCCAGCAGCTTAATCGGAGCGGCAGGGGGTCGCTACACCTTC. The full variable domain, in which reference TRBV7-2 and TRBJ1-2 provide the parts outside the CDR3, is GAGVSQSPSNKVTEKGKDVELRCDPISGHTALYWYRQSLGQGLEFLIYFQGNSAPDKSGLPSDRFSAERTGGSVSTLTIQRTQQEDSAVYLCASSLIGAAGGRYTFGSGTRLTVV.

This clone was observed a single time. The rearrangement joins TRBV2 to TRBJ2-7, with 8 bases aligning to TRBD1. V was clipped by 5 bases and J by 4 bases; unmatched bases: 16. The CDR3 has 17 residues. The germline CDR1 and CDR2 sequences are SNHLY and FYNNEI. CDR3 loop: CASSRRPPRDRQYEQYF. The CDR3 DNA follows: TGTGCCAGCAGTCGGCGGCCTCCCCGGGACAGGCAATACGAGCAGTACTTC.

This chain connects TRBV27 to TRBJ2-1, with 7 positions matching TRBD2. The junction had 9 bases not matched to a gene; V was cut back by 6 bases and J by 1 base. The length of the CDR3 is 16 residues. CDR1 is MNHEY, CDR2 SMNVEV, per germline (reference sequence). CDR3 nucleotides: TGTGCCAGCAGGCTAAGGTGGGGGGGGTCCTACAATGAGCAGTTCTTC. The encoded protein is CASRLRWGGSYNEQFF.